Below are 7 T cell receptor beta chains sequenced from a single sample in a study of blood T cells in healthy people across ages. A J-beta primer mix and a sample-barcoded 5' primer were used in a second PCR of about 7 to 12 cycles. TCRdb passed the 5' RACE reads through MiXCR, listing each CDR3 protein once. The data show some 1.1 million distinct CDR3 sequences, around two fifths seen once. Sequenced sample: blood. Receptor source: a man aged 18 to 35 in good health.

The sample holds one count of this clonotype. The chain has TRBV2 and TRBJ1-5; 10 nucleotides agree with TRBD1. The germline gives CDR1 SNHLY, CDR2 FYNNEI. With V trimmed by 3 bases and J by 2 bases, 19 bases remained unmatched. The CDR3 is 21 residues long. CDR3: CASSDPLLGTGETKRNQPQHF. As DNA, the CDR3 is TGTGCCAGCAGTGACCCTCTACTTGGGACAGGGGAGACAAAGCGCAATCAGCCCCAGCATTTT.

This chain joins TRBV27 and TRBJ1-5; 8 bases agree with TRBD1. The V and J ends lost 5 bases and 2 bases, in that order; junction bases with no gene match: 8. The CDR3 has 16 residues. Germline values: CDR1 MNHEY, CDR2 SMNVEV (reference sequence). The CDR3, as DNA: TGTGCCAGCAGTCCCAGGACAGGGAATGGCAATCAGCCCCAGCATTTT. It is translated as CASSPRTGNGNQPQHF.

The CDR3 DNA is TGTGCCAGCAGCTTTCTACAGGGTGGTCCGGATGGCTACACCTTC. This gives the protein CASSFLQGGPDGYTF. The rearrangement uses TRBV5-6 and TRBJ1-2; TRBD1 is a possible D gene (6 bases). The CDR3 runs 15 residues. Germline-derived CDR1 and CDR2 are SGHDT and YYEEEE. Trimming took off 2 bases at V and 6 bases at J, with 17 bases between the two ends.

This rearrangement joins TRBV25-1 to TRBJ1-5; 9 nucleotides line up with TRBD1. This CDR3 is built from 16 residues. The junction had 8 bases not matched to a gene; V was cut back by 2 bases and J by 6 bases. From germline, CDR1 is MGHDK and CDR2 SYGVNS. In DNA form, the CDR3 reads TGTGCCAGCAGTGAAGGGGGAGAGACAGGGGGTCAGCCCCAGCATTTT. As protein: CASSEGGETGGQPQHF.

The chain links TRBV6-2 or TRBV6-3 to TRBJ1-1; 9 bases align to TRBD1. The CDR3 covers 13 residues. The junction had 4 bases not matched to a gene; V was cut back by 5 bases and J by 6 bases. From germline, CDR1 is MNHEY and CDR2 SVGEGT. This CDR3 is CASSVTGGAEAFF. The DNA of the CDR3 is TGTGCCAGCAGTGTGACAGGGGGGGCTGAAGCTTTCTTT.

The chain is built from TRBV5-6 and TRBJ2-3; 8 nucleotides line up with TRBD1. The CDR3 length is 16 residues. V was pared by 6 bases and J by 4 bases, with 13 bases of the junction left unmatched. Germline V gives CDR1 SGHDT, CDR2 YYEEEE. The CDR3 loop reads CASTTKVDRVADTQYF. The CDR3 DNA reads TGTGCCAGCACCACCAAGGTGGACAGGGTAGCAGATACGCAGTATTTT.

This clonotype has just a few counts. The CDR3 bases are TGTGCCAGCAGCTTGGAGGTCCCGAACACTGAAGCTTTCTTT. It specifies CASSLEVPNTEAFF. The gene calls are TRBV5-6 and TRBJ1-1; D is ambiguous. The CDR3 is 14 amino acids. V lost 0 bases and J 1 base, leaving 7 bases between the germline ends. Germline V gene data show CDR1 as SGHDT and CDR2 as YYEEEE.